Each of the 9 T cell receptor beta chains below was sequenced from the same sample in a study of T cells after yellow fever vaccination. TCRdb itself ran the 5' RACE reads through MiXCR, one entry per CDR3 protein. The table records more than 45,000 distinct CDR3 sequences, 5.5% to 6% of them present only once. The sequencing used PBMCs, either bulk or a sorted T-cell subset (CD4+, CD8+, memory, or dextramer-sorted; not recorded which), collected on the day of the yellow fever booster vaccination. The receptor set was obtained from a man aged 18 to 29 who received the YFV17D yellow fever vaccine.

Many counts were recorded for this clonotype. The chain has TRBV7-3 and TRBJ2-1; D is possibly TRBD2 (6 bases). This CDR3 has 15 residues. The V gene's germline CDR1 is SGHTA and CDR2 FQGTGA. V lost 4 bases, J lost 2 bases, and 12 bases lay in between. The CDR3 DNA sequence: TGTGCCAGCAGCTGGACGGAGGGCCCCTACAATGAGCAGTTCTTC. This encodes CASSWTEGPYNEQFF.

In its sample, this clonotype was seen many times. The chain combines TRBV6-5 with TRBJ2-7, with D possibly being TRBD1 (6 bases). Per germline, CDR1 MNHEY and CDR2 SVGAGI. V shed 1 base and J shed 6 bases, with 10 bases lying between them. CDR3 length: 13 amino acids. CDR3 residues: CASSYYRAGEQYF. The CDR3 DNA reads TGTGCCAGCAGTTACTACAGGGCGGGCGAGCAGTACTTC.

V gene TRBV6-2 or TRBV6-3 combines with J gene TRBJ2-7; 9 nucleotides match TRBD2. The CDR3 runs to 12 residues. The trim removed 9 bases at V and 2 bases at J, leaving 2 bases unmatched. Germline values: CDR1 MNHEY, CDR2 SVGEGT. The CDR3: CASSGGTYEQYF. The CDR3, as DNA: TGTGCCAGTAGCGGGGGAACCTACGAGCAGTACTTC.

A few counts support this clonotype. The chain carries TRBV6-5 and TRBJ2-5, with unresolved D. The CDR3 totals 13 residues. Deletions cut 7 bases from V and 1 base from J, with 10 bases between. The germline gives CDR1 MNHEY, CDR2 SVGAGI. The CDR3: CASTAPSQETQYF. The DNA for the CDR3 is TGTGCCAGCACGGCGCCTTCCCAAGAGACCCAGTACTTC.

This clonotype was observed many times. The chain recombines TRBV12-3 or TRBV12-4 with TRBJ2-1; D ambiguous. This CDR3 has 13 amino acids. Trimming cost V 5 bases and J 5 bases, with 10 bases left between them. CDR3 in amino acids: CASSESRDNEQFF. The DNA for the CDR3 is TGTGCCAGCAGTGAATCAAGAGACAATGAGCAGTTCTTC.

This chain connects TRBV5-1 to TRBJ2-2, with TRBD1 as a possible D gene (6 bases). The CDR3 runs 14 residues. V lost 7 bases to trimming and J lost 1 base, with 11 bases between them. CDR1 and CDR2 from the germline V gene are SGHRS and YFSETQ. The chain's CDR3 is CASQGLVNTGELFF. Written as DNA, the CDR3 is TGCGCCAGCCAGGGGCTTGTGAACACCGGGGAGCTGTTTTTT.

The V and J genes are TRBV4-1 and TRBJ1-5, with D perhaps matching TRBD1 (6 bases). CDR1 and CDR2 (germline): MGHRA, YSYEKL. V was cut by 0 bases and J by 6 bases, with 9 bases left in between. This CDR3 has 14 residues. The CDR3 here is CASSQEGGAQPQHF. As DNA, the CDR3 is TGCGCCAGCAGCCAAGAAGGGGGTGCTCAGCCCCAGCATTTT.

This clonotype came up many times. This chain links TRBV5-1 with TRBJ2-3, with D hard to call. The germline gives CDR1 SGHRS, CDR2 YFSETQ. This CDR3 is built from 15 residues. Between the trimmed V and J ends, which lost 4 bases and 5 bases, there was a span of 17 bases. CDR3 protein: CASSASEPGRDTQYF. The CDR3 nucleotides are TGCGCCAGCAGCGCCTCCGAGCCGGGCAGAGATACGCAGTATTTT.

This clonotype has ten or more counts. This chain links TRBV6-5 with TRBJ2-3, with 8 bases lining up with TRBD2. Germline V CDR1 and CDR2: MNHEY, SVGAGI. Losses at the gene ends were 8 bases for V and 6 bases for J; bases not matched to a gene: 7. There are 13 residues in the CDR3. CDR3: CASGGGGLDTQYF. The CDR3 DNA reads TGTGCCAGCGGGGGCGGGGGGCTGGATACGCAGTATTTT.